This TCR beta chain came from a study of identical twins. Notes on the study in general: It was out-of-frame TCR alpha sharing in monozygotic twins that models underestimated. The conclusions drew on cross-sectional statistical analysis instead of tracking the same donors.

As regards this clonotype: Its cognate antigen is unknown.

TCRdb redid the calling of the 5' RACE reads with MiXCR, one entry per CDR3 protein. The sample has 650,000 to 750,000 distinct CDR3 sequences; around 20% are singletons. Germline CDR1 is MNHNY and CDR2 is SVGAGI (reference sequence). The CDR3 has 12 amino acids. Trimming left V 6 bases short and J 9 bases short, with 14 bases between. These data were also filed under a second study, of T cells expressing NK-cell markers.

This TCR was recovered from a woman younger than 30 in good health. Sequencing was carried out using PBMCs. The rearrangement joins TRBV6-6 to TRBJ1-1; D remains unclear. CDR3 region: CASSTDIGKAFF. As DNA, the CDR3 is TGTGCCAGCAGCACAGACATTGGGAAAGCTTTCTTT.